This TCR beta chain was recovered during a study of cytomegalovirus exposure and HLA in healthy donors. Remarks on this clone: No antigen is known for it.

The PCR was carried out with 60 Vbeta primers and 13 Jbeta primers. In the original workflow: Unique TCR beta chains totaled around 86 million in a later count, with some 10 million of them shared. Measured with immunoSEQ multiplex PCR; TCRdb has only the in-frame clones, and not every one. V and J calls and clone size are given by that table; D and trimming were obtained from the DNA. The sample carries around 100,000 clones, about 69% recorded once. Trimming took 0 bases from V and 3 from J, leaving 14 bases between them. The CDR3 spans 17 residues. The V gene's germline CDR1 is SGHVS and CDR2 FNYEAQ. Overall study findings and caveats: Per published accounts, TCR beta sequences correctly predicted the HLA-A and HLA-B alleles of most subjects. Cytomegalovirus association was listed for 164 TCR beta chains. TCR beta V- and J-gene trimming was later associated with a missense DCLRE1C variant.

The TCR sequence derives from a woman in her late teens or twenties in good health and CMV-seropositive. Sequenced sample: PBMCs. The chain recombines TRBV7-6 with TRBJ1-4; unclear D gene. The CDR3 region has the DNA TGTGCCAGCAGCTTAGCGGGTGGAGAGGGTTCTAATGAAAAACTGTTTTTT. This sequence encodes CASSLAGGEGSNEKLFF.